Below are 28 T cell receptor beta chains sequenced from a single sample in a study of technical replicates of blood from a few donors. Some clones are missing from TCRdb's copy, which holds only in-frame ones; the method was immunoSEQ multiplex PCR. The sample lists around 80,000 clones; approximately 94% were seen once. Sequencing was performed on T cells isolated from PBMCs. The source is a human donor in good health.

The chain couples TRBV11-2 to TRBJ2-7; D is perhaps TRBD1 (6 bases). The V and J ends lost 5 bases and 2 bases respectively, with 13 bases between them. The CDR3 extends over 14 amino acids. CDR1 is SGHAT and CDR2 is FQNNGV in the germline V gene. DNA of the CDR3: TGTGCCAGCAGCCTTGGGACAATGCCCTACGAGCAGTACTTC. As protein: CASSLGTMPYEQYF.

The CDR3 spells CAWSPTPYGYTF. As DNA, the CDR3 is TGTGCCTGGAGTCCCACTCCCTATGGCTACACCTTC. The chain carries TRBV30 and TRBJ1-2; D ambiguous. V was trimmed by 2 bases and J by 4 bases, leaving 8 bases between them. From germline, CDR1 is GTSNPN and CDR2 SVGIG (reference sequence). The CDR3 runs to 12 residues.

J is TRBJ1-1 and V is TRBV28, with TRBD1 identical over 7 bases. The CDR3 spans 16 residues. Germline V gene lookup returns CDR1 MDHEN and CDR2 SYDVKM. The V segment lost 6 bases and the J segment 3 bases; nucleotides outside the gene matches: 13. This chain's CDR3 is CASRNPGTAGHTEAFF. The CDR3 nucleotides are TGTGCCAGCAGGAATCCCGGGACAGCCGGTCACACTGAAGCTTTCTTT.

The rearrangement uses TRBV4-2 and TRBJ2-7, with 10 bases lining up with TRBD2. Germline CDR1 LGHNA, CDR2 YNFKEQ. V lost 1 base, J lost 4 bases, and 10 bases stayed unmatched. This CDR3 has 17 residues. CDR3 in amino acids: CASSQGGSASGRYEQYF. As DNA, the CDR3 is TGTGCCAGCAGCCAAGGTGGTTCGGCTAGCGGGAGATACGAGCAGTACTTC.

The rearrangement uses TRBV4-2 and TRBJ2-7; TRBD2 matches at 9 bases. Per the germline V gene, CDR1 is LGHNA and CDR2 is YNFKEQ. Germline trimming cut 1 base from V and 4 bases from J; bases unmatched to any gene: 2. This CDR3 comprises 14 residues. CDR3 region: CASSQGSGRYEQYF. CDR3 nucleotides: TGTGCCAGCAGCCAAGGTAGCGGGAGATACGAGCAGTACTTC.

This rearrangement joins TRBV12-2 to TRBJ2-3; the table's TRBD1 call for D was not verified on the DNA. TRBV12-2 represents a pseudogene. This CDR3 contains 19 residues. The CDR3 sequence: CASRLAGQPDAGLFDTQYF. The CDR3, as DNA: TGTGCAAGTCGCTTAGCGGGACAGCCCGACGCGGGATTATTTGATACGCAGTATTTT.

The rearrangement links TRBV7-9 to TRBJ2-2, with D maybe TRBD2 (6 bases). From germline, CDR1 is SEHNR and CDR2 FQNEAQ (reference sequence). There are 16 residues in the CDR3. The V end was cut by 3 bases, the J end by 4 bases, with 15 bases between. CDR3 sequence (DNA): TGTGCCAGCAGCTTCGGGGAAAGCGGGTCCACCGGGGAGCTGTTTTTT. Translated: CASSFGESGSTGELFF.

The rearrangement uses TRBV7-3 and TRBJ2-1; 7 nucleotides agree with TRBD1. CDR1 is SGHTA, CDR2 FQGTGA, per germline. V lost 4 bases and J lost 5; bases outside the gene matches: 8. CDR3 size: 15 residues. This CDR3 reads CASSSGDSLNNEQFF. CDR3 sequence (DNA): TGTGCCAGCAGCTCCGGGGACAGCCTTAACAATGAGCAGTTCTTC.

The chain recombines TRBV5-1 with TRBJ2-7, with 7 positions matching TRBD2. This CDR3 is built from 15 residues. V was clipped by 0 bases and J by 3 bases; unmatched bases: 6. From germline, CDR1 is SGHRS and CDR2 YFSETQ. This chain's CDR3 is CASSLGAGEGYEQYF. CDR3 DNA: TGCGCCAGCAGCTTGGGGGCGGGAGAGGGCTACGAGCAGTACTTC.

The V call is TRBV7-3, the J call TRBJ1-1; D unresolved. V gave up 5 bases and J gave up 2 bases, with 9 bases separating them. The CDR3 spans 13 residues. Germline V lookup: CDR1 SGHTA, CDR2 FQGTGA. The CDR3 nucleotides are TGTGCCAGCAGCAAAAACACAAACACTGAAGCTTTCTTT. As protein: CASSKNTNTEAFF.

For the CDR3, the DNA is TGTGCCAGCAGTCAACAGTATGGCTACACCTTC. This sequence encodes CASSQQYGYTF. The gene calls are TRBV28 and TRBJ1-2, with D unclear. The CDR3 is made up of 11 amino acids. Germline CDR1 reads MDHEN; CDR2 reads SYDVKM. The germline V and J ends were trimmed by 5 bases and 5 bases, with 6 bases remaining between them.

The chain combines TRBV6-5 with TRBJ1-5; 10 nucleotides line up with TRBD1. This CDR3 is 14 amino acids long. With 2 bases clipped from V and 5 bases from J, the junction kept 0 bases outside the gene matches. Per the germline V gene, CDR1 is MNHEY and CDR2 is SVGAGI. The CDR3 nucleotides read TGTGCCAGCAGTTACGGACAGGGGGATCAGCCCCAGCATTTT. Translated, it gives CASSYGQGDQPQHF.

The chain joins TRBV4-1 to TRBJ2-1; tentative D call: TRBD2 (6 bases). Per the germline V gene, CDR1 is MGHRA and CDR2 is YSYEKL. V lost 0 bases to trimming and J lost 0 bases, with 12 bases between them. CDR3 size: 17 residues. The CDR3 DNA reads TGCGCCAGCAGCCAAGAAGTCGCTAGCGTCTCCTACAATGAGCAGTTCTTC. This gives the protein CASSQEVASVSYNEQFF.

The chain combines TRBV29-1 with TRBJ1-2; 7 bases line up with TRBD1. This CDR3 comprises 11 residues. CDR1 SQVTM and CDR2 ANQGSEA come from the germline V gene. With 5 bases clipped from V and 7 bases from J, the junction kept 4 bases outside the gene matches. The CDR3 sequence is CSVPRQGGYTF. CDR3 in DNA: TGCAGCGTTCCTCGACAGGGTGGCTACACCTTC.

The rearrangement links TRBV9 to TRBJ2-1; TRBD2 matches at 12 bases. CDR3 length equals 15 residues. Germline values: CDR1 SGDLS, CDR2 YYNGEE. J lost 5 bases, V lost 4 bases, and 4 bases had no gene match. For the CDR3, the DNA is TGTGCCAGCAGCTCTAGCGGGAGGGCCCACAATGAGCAGTTCTTC. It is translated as CASSSSGRAHNEQFF.

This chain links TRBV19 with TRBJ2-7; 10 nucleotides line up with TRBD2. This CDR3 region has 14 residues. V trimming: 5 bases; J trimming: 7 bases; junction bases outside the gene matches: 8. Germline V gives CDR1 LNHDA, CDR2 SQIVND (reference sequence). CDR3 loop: CASSSGTSVREQYF. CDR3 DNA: TGTGCCAGTAGTTCCGGGACTAGCGTAAGGGAGCAGTACTTC.

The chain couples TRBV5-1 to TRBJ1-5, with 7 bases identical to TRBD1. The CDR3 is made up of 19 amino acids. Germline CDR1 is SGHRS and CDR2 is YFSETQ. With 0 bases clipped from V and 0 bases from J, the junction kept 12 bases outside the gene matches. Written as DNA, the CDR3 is TGCGCCAGCAGCTTGGAACCGGGACAGATGGGGTATAGCAATCAGCCCCAGCATTTT. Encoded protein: CASSLEPGQMGYSNQPQHF.

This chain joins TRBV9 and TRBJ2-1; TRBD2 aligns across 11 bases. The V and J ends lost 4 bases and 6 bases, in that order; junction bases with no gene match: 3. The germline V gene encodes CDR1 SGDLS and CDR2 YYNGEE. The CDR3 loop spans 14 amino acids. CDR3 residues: CASSPTSGINEQFF. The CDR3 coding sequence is TGTGCCAGCAGCCCGACTAGCGGGATCAATGAGCAGTTCTTC.

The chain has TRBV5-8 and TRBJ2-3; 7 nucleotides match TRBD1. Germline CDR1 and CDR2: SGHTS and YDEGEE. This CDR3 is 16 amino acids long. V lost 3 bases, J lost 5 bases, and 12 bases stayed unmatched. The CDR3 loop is CASSSGPGGVGDTQYF. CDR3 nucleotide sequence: TGTGCCAGCAGCTCGGGACCAGGGGGTGTTGGAGATACGCAGTATTTT.

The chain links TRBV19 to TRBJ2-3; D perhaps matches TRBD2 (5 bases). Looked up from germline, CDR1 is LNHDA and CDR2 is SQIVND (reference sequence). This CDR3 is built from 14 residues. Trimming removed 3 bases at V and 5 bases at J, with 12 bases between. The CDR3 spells CASSISRGGDTQYF. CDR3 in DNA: TGTGCCAGTAGTATTTCTCGGGGTGGAGATACGCAGTATTTT. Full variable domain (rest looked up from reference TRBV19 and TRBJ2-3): DGGITQSPKYLFRKEGQNVTLSCEQNLNHDAMYWYRQDPGQGLRLIYYSQIVNDFQKGDIAEGYSVSREKKESFPLTVTSAQKNPTAFYLCASSISRGGDTQYFGPGTRLTVL.

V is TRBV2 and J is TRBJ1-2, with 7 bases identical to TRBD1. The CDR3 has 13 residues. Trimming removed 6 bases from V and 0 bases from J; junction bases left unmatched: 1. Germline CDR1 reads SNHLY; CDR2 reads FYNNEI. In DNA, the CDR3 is TGTGCCAGCAGGGACAGGCCTAACTATGGCTACACCTTC. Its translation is CASRDRPNYGYTF.

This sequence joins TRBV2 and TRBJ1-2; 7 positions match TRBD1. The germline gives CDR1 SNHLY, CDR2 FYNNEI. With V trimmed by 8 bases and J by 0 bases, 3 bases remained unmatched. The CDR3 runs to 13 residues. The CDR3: CASPRGPNYGYTF. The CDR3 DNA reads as TGTGCCAGCCCTAGGGGGCCTAACTATGGCTACACCTTC.

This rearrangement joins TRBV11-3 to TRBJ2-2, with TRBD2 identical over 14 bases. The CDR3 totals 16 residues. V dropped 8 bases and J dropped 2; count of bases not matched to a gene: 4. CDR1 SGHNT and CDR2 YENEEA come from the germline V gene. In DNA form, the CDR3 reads TGTGCCAGCGGGACTAGCGGGAGAGTAAACACCGGGGAGCTGTTTTTT. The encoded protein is CASGTSGRVNTGELFF.

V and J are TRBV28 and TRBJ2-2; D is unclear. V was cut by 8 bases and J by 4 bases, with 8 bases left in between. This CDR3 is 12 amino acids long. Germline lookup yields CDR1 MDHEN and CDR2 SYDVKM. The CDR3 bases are TGTGCCAGCCGAGATCTCACCGGGGAGCTGTTTTTT. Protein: CASRDLTGELFF.

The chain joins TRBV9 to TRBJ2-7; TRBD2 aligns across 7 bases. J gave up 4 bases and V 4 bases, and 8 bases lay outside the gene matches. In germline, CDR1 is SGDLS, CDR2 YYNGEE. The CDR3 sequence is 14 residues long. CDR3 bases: TGTGCCAGCAGCCCGGGGGGAGTCGGGTACGAGCAGTACTTC. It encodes CASSPGGVGYEQYF.

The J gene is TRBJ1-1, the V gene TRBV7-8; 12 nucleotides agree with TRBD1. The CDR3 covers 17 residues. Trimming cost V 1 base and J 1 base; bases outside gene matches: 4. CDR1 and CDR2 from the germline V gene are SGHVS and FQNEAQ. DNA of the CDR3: TGTGCCAGCAGCTTAGGGGGACAGGGGGCCGGGAACACTGAAGCTTTCTTT. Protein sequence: CASSLGGQGAGNTEAFF.

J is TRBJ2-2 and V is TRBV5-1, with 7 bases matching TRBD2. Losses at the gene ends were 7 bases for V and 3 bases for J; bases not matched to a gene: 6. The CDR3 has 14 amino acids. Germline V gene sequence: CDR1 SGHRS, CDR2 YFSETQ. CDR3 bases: TGCGCCAGCTCGGAGCGGGAATACACCGGGGAGCTGTTTTTT. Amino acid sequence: CASSEREYTGELFF.

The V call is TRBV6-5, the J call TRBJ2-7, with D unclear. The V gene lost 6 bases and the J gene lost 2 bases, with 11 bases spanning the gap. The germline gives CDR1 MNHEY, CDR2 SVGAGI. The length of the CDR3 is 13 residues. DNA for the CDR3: TGTGCCAGCAGCCAAACAGCTACCTACGAGCAGTACTTC. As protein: CASSQTATYEQYF.